These 30 T cell receptor beta chains were sequenced from one sample in a study. TCRdb re-called the RT-PCR reads through MiXCR, storing one row per CDR3 protein. This sample carries about 6,500 distinct CDR3 sequences, approximately 90% of them seen once, and the ten largest clones take more than 6.5%. The material sequenced was memory CD4+ T cells from blood. These receptors were obtained from a female donor in good health, serving as a healthy control.

Worth noting for this clonotype: This beta chain is a stray read from a library made for alpha chains; its abundance is not meaningful. V usage is TRBV7-3 and J usage is TRBJ1-3; D call uncertain. Looked up from germline, CDR1 is SGHTA and CDR2 is FQGTGA. The CDR3 sequence is 14 residues long. V was trimmed by 5 bases and J by 0 bases, leaving 8 bases between them. CDR3 sequence reads: CASSPGDSGNTIYF. The CDR3 DNA reads TGTGCCAGCAGCCCCGGCGACTCTGGAAACACCATATATTTT.

The count of this clonotype is one. This beta chain is a stray read from a library made for alpha chains; its abundance is not meaningful. The chain carries TRBV5-1 and TRBJ1-2; a possible D gene is TRBD1 (5 bases). The V and J ends lost 0 bases and 2 bases respectively, with 8 bases between them. CDR3 length equals 14 residues. Looked up from germline, CDR1 is SGHRS and CDR2 is YFSETQ. Here the CDR3 DNA reads TGCGCCAGCAGCTTGGAACAGGTCAACTATGGCTACACCTTC. It specifies CASSLEQVNYGYTF.

Note on this clonotype: With the library built for alpha chains, this beta chain is off target and its frequency is not meaningful. CDR3 in DNA: TGTGCCAGCGGAAAGGGCGCTTTCAATCAGCCCCAGCATTTT. This codes for CASGKGAFNQPQHF. The V gene is TRBV12-3 or TRBV12-4, the J gene TRBJ1-5; D ambiguous. The CDR3 spans 14 residues. Trimming shortened V by 8 bases and J by 3 bases, and 14 bases separated the two germline ends.

About this clonotype: This beta chain came through as a stray read in a library set up for alpha chains, and its size says little. The chain is built from TRBV6-5 and TRBJ2-7; D is unresolved. The CDR3 is 13 residues long. Germline assignment: CDR1 MNHEY and CDR2 SVGAGI. The V and J ends lost 0 bases and 4 bases respectively, with 7 bases between them. The CDR3 region is CASSYSNPYEQYF. In DNA form, the CDR3 reads TGTGCCAGCAGTTACTCGAACCCATACGAGCAGTACTTC.

As concerns this clonotype: This beta chain turned up in a library designed for alpha chains; as an off-target read, its abundance says little. The gene calls are TRBV20-1 and TRBJ2-1; 7 nucleotides align to TRBD2. This CDR3 region has 11 residues. The germline V gene encodes CDR1 DFQATT and CDR2 SNEGSKA (reference sequence). V lost 6 bases and J lost 8; bases outside the gene matches: 4. CDR3 sequence: CSARLAYEQFF. The DNA for the CDR3 is TGCAGTGCCAGACTAGCTTATGAGCAGTTCTTC.

This clonotype has a single count. For a library built for alpha chains, this beta chain is a stray read; little rests on its size. The chain employs TRBV5-5 and TRBJ2-5; 7 positions agree with TRBD1. CDR1 and CDR2 (germline): SGHKS, YYEKEE (reference sequence). The CDR3 contains 15 residues. V shed 4 bases and J 2 bases; nucleotides not matched to a gene: 8. The CDR3 sequence: CASSPRDREQETQYF. CDR3 bases: TGTGCCAGCAGCCCGAGGGACAGAGAACAAGAGACCCAGTACTTC.

With regard to this clonotype: Within a library made for alpha chains, this beta chain is off target, and its count is uninformative. The chain couples TRBV7-2 to TRBJ1-2, with D hard to call. V was cut by 3 bases and J by 2 bases, with 13 bases left in between. The CDR3 loop spans 15 amino acids. The V gene's germline CDR1 is SGHTA and CDR2 FQGNSA. As DNA, the CDR3 is TGTGCCAGCAGCTTTTTTACGGACCTAAACTATGGCTACACCTTC. Amino acid sequence: CASSFFTDLNYGYTF.

To note about this clonotype: This beta chain came through as a stray read in a library set up for alpha chains, and its size says little. This chain uses TRBV4-3 with TRBJ1-2; a weak D match, TRBD1 (5 bases). Deletions cut 1 base from V and 4 bases from J, with 22 bases between. The germline CDR1 and CDR2 sequences are LGHNA and YSLEER. CDR3 length equals 18 residues. The CDR3 region has the DNA TGCGCCAGCAGCCAAGTGGCGCAGGGCCCTAAATGGGGCTATGGCTACACCTTC. Protein product: CASSQVAQGPKWGYGYTF.

Details on this clonotype: Since the library was made to target alpha chains, this beta chain is a stray read and its abundance is not meaningful. The rearrangement uses TRBV20-1 and TRBJ1-3; the D is unclear. Germline CDR1 is DFQATT and CDR2 is SNEGSKA (reference sequence). There are 13 residues in the CDR3. V lost 4 bases to trimming and J lost 0 bases, with 7 bases between them. The CDR3 DNA sequence: TGCAGTGCTAAACACCCCTCTGGAAACACCATATATTTT. Its translation: CSAKHPSGNTIYF.

As for this clonotype: In a library made to pick up alpha chains, this beta chain is a stray read with a size that means little. The V gene is TRBV12-3 or TRBV12-4, the J gene TRBJ1-1; the D is unclear. V lost 7 bases and J 1 base, leaving 7 bases between the germline ends. The CDR3 runs to 12 residues. The CDR3 region is CASTKRNTEAFF. The CDR3 region has the DNA TGTGCCAGCACCAAGAGGAACACTGAAGCTTTCTTT.

Regarding this clonotype: Since it is a stray read in a library aimed at alpha chains, this beta chain has a size that is not meaningful. The chain has TRBV4-3 and TRBJ2-5, with TRBD2 as a possible D gene (6 bases). The CDR3 extends over 14 amino acids. The germline V and J ends were trimmed by 0 bases and 8 bases, with 13 bases remaining between them. CDR1 and CDR2 from the germline V gene are LGHNA and YSLEER. The DNA for the CDR3 is TGCGCCAGCAGCCAAGACGCGGGGCCAGCAACCCAGTACTTC. Protein product: CASSQDAGPATQYF.

Comments on this clonotype: The library was prepared for alpha chains; this beta chain is a stray read, so its frequency means little. The V call is TRBV7-2, the J call TRBJ2-7; D possibly matches TRBD1 or TRBD2 (6 bases each). Trimming stripped 1 base from V and 4 bases from J, with 11 bases between. The CDR3 runs 14 residues. Germline-derived CDR1 and CDR2 are SGHTA and FQGNSA. The CDR3 protein is CASSLDGGLYEQYF. CDR3 sequence (DNA): TGTGCCAGCAGCTTAGACGGGGGCCTGTACGAGCAGTACTTC.

A word on this clonotype: The library was designed around alpha chains, so this beta chain is a stray read whose abundance carries little weight. The V gene is TRBV7-3, the J gene TRBJ2-3; D gene unclear. CDR1 is SGHTA and CDR2 is FQGTGA in the germline V gene. Trimming took off 7 bases at V and 6 bases at J, with 5 bases between the two ends. CDR3 length: 10 amino acids. The DNA for the CDR3 is TGTGCCAGCACCTCCGATACGCAGTATTTT. Encoded protein: CASTSDTQYF.

Details on this clonotype: This beta chain represents an off-target read in a library built for alpha chains; its size is of limited meaning. V is TRBV20-1 and J is TRBJ1-2, with 11 bases aligning to TRBD1. J lost 3 bases, V lost 5 bases, and 8 bases had no gene match. The CDR3 has 15 amino acids. Per germline, CDR1 DFQATT and CDR2 SNEGSKA (reference sequence). CDR3 sequence: CSALSRTGGYYGYTF. CDR3 coding DNA: TGCAGTGCTCTTTCCCGGACAGGGGGCTACTATGGCTACACCTTC.

Points on this clonotype: This beta chain turned up in a library designed for alpha chains; as an off-target read, its abundance says little. The rearrangement joins TRBV11-2 to TRBJ2-1; 10 bases are a match to TRBD2. V gave up 1 base and J gave up 10 bases; unmatched junction bases: 10. Germline V lookup: CDR1 SGHAT, CDR2 FQNNGV. CDR3 length: 16 residues. The CDR3 spells CASSLGSGRALQEQFF. The CDR3, as DNA: TGTGCCAGCAGCTTAGGCAGCGGGAGGGCCCTCCAGGAGCAGTTCTTC.

Details on this clonotype: This beta chain turned up in a library designed for alpha chains; as an off-target read, its abundance says little. This chain links TRBV27 with TRBJ2-1; 9 bases fit TRBD2. CDR3 length: 18 amino acids. CDR1 is MNHEY and CDR2 is SMNVEV in the germline V gene (reference sequence). V lost 1 base and J lost 5; bases outside the gene matches: 12. CDR3 in amino acids: CASSLYPDSGRANNEQFF. CDR3 coding DNA: TGTGCCAGCAGTTTATACCCTGATAGCGGGAGAGCTAACAATGAGCAGTTCTTC.

In regard to this clonotype: The library was built for alpha chains, so this beta chain is an off-target read and its size means little. CDR3: CASSSGQGEKLFF. The CDR3 nucleotides read TGTGCCAGCAGCTCGGGACAAGGGGAAAAACTGTTTTTT. The V and J genes are TRBV7-2 and TRBJ1-4, with a possible D match to TRBD1 (6 bases). The CDR3 runs 13 residues. The germline V gene has CDR1 SGHTA and CDR2 FQGNSA. Trimming removed 4 bases from V and 8 bases from J, with 11 bases in between.

As concerns this clonotype: For a library built for alpha chains, this beta chain is a stray read; little rests on its size. The genes are TRBV12-3 or TRBV12-4 and TRBJ1-2; D possibly corresponds to TRBD1 (5 bases). There are 12 residues in the CDR3. Trimming took 3 bases from V and 4 from J, leaving 6 bases between them. CDR3 DNA sequence: TGTGCCAGCAGTTTTACAGGCTATGGCTACACCTTC. Protein product: CASSFTGYGYTF.

Comment on this clonotype: A library made for alpha chains picked up this beta chain off target, so its size means little. The chain couples TRBV10-3 to TRBJ2-1, with D tentatively TRBD2 (5 bases). The CDR3 totals 13 residues. Germline CDR1 and CDR2: ENHRY and SYGVKD. The V end lost 4 bases, the J end lost 7 bases, and 11 bases lay between the germline ends. The DNA for the CDR3 is TGTGCCATCAGTGGGACTGTGGGAAATGAGCAGTTCTTC. Translated, it gives CAISGTVGNEQFF.

Points on this clonotype: Little can be read into the size of this beta chain, an off-target read in a library designed for alpha chains. The chain recombines TRBV20-1 with TRBJ1-1, with TRBD1 as a possible D gene (5 bases). V shed 0 bases and J shed 4 bases, with 15 bases lying between them. The CDR3 loop spans 15 amino acids. Germline CDR1 reads DFQATT; CDR2 reads SNEGSKA (reference sequence). The CDR3 DNA reads as TGCAGTGCTAGAGATCGAAGGGTGAGGGGCACTGAAGCTTTCTTT. Protein: CSARDRRVRGTEAFF.

As concerns this clonotype: This beta chain is a stray sequence in a library constructed for alpha chains; its clone size is not meaningful. V gene TRBV6-1 combines with J gene TRBJ1-1; 7 nucleotides agree with TRBD1. Germline V gives CDR1 MNHNS, CDR2 SASEGT. This CDR3 is 15 amino acids long. V trimming: 7 bases; J trimming: 4 bases; junction bases outside the gene matches: 12. The CDR3 region is CASTKQGSGRTEAFF. For the CDR3, the DNA is TGTGCCAGCACCAAACAGGGGAGTGGTCGCACTGAAGCTTTCTTT.

About this clonotype: This beta chain represents an off-target read in a library built for alpha chains; its size is of limited meaning. The chain combines TRBV10-2 with TRBJ2-7; possibly TRBD2 for D (6 bases). The CDR3 covers 12 residues. Germline CDR1 reads WSHSY; CDR2 reads SAAADI. V was pared by 5 bases and J by 3 bases, with 8 bases between. CDR3 sequence reads: CASSRLGYEQYF. In nucleotides, the CDR3 is TGCGCCAGCAGTCGACTAGGCTACGAGCAGTACTTC.

A word on this clonotype: For a library built for alpha chains, this beta chain is a stray read; little rests on its size. This chain connects TRBV20-1 to TRBJ1-1, with D maybe TRBD1 (5 bases). The V and J ends lost 6 bases and 10 bases respectively, with 15 bases between them. CDR1 and CDR2 from the germline V gene are DFQATT and SNEGSKA (reference sequence). This CDR3 has 11 residues. CDR3 sequence (DNA): TGCAGTGCCCACCTCCCGGGGGGAGCTTTCTTT. This codes for CSAHLPGGAFF.

As to this clonotype: Being off target in a library aimed at alpha chains, this beta chain has a size of little meaning. This chain uses TRBV11-2 with TRBJ1-1; D is uncertain. CDR3 size: 16 residues. Germline-derived CDR1 and CDR2 are SGHAT and FQNNGV. The germline V and J ends were trimmed by 3 bases and 3 bases, with 17 bases remaining between them. CDR3 nucleotide sequence: TGTGCCAGCAGCTTCCGTTTTCGGCCCCAAGACACTGAAGCTTTCTTT. As protein: CASSFRFRPQDTEAFF.

For this clonotype: Since the library was made to target alpha chains, this beta chain is a stray read and its abundance is not meaningful. The chain carries TRBV12-3 or TRBV12-4 and TRBJ2-3; 8 nucleotides agree with TRBD1. The length of the CDR3 is 14 residues. V shed 5 bases and J 1 base; nucleotides not matched to a gene: 2. CDR3 sequence: CASSPGQGTDTQYF. The CDR3 DNA is TGTGCCAGCAGTCCGGGACAGGGCACAGATACGCAGTATTTT.

Points on this clonotype: Since it is a stray read in a library aimed at alpha chains, this beta chain has a size that is not meaningful. The chain is built from TRBV7-7 and TRBJ2-5; 7 bases fit TRBD1. CDR1 and CDR2 from the germline V gene are SSHAT and FNYEAQ (reference sequence). The length of the CDR3 is 16 residues. After removal of 1 base from V and 4 bases from J, the junction contained 9 bases not matched to a gene. Here the CDR3 DNA reads TGTGCCAGCAGCTTAGGAGCAGGGGGAACCACAGAGACCCAGTACTTC. It translates to CASSLGAGGTTETQYF.

Only one count was recorded for this clonotype. This beta chain was picked up by a library intended for alpha chains and is off target, so its count carries little meaning. The V gene is TRBV12-3 or TRBV12-4, the J gene TRBJ2-1, with D perhaps TRBD2 (5 bases). The CDR3 has 11 residues. V lost 5 bases, J lost 9 bases, and 8 bases lay in between. DNA of the CDR3: TGTGCCAGCAGTCCCCGGGGTGAGCAGTTCTTC. Translation gives CASSPRGEQFF.

With regard to this clonotype: Little can be read into the size of this beta chain, an off-target read in a library designed for alpha chains. The chain links TRBV5-6 to TRBJ2-2, with D possibly matching TRBD1 (5 bases). Looked up from germline, CDR1 is SGHDT and CDR2 is YYEEEE. The CDR3 spans 14 residues. V lost 0 bases, J lost 5 bases, and 8 bases lay in between. The CDR3 loop reads CASSLGRATGELFF. The CDR3 DNA reads TGTGCCAGCAGCTTGGGCAGGGCAACCGGGGAGCTGTTTTTT.

This clonotype was observed a single time. This beta chain was picked up by a library intended for alpha chains and is off target, so its count carries little meaning. CDR3 nucleotide sequence: TGTGCCAGCAGCTTGAGTAGGGAAGGCAATCAGCCCCAGCATTTT. Translation gives CASSLSREGNQPQHF. This chain links TRBV7-2 with TRBJ1-5; D is ambiguous. Germline V gene sequence: CDR1 SGHTA, CDR2 FQGNSA. V lost 3 bases and J lost 2, with 11 bases in between. This CDR3 spans 15 amino acids.

Details on this clonotype: This beta chain represents an off-target read in a library built for alpha chains; its size is of limited meaning. The chain has TRBV4-1 and TRBJ2-5; TRBD1 might be the D (5 bases). Germline assignment: CDR1 MGHRA and CDR2 YSYEKL. The V and J ends lost 0 bases and 1 base respectively, with 12 bases between them. The CDR3 runs to 16 residues. Here the CDR3 DNA reads TGCGCCAGCAGCCAAGACCAGGACACCCTCCAAGAGACCCAGTACTTC. Amino acids: CASSQDQDTLQETQYF.